The 4 T cell receptor beta chains given below trace back to one sample, sequenced in a study of shared clonotypes between healthy human individuals. Generated by immunoSEQ multiplex PCR, the TCRdb table keeps only in-frame clones and is missing some. Of roughly 2.4 million clones listed, approximately 94% are singletons. Sequenced material: naive CD4+ T cells sorted from blood. The subset denotes: CD45RA+ positively selected. The source of these receptors is a man aged 18 to 35 in good health.

This sequence joins TRBV21-1 and TRBJ2-1; TRBD2 is the table's D call and was not checked against the DNA. TRBV21-1 constitutes a pseudogene. This CDR3 spans 18 amino acids. The CDR3 loop is CASSERTSGSISYNEQFF. Written as DNA, the CDR3 is TGTGCCAGCAGCGAACGGACTAGCGGGTCTATTTCCTACAATGAGCAGTTCTTC.

V usage is TRBV2 and J usage is TRBJ1-2; tentatively, D is TRBD1 (6 bases). The CDR3 is made up of 15 amino acids. Germline CDR1 SNHLY, CDR2 FYNNEI. The ends were cut back, 1 base at V and 3 bases at J, with 12 bases in the middle. As DNA, the CDR3 is TGTGCCAGCAGTGAAGGGGTAGGGGGGGACTATGGCTACACCTTC. Translated, it gives CASSEGVGGDYGYTF.

The chain couples TRBV10-1 to TRBJ1-1; D call uncertain. V was shortened by 7 bases and J by 0 bases, with 9 bases between the two germline ends. Looked up from germline, CDR1 is WNHNN and CDR2 is SYGVQD (reference sequence). This CDR3 comprises 13 residues. CDR3 sequence reads: CASMRNMNTEAFF. For the CDR3, the DNA is TGCGCCAGCATGCGGAACATGAACACTGAAGCTTTCTTT.

The chain joins TRBV25-1 to TRBJ2-7, with 8 bases that match TRBD2. The germline V gene has CDR1 MGHDK and CDR2 SYGVNS. The trim removed 1 base at V and 0 bases at J, leaving 2 bases unmatched. The CDR3 extends over 15 amino acids. The CDR3 sequence is CASSESGGHSYEQYF. The CDR3 nucleotides are TGTGCCAGCAGTGAATCGGGGGGGCACTCCTACGAGCAGTACTTC.